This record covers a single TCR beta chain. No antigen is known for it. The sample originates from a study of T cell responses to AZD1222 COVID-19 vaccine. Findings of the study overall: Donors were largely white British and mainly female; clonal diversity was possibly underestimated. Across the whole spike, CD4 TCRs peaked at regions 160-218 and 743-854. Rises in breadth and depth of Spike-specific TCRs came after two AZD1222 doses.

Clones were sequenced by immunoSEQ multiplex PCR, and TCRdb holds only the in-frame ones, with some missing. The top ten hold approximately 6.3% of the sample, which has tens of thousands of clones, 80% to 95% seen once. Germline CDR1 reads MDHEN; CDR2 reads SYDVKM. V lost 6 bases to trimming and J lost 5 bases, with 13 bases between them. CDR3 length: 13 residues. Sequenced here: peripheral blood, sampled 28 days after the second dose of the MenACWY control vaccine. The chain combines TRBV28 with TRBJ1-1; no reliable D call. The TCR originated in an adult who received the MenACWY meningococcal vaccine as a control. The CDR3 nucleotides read TGTGCCAGCAGCCTAGGAGGGAAGACTGAAGCTTTCTTT. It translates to CASSLGGKTEAFF.